The 26 T cell receptor beta chains given below trace back to one sample, sequenced in a study of beta chain features in type 1 diabetes. Every bit of the isolated RNA underwent reverse transcription, so sequencing read expressed TCRB transcripts. TCRdb keeps only in-frame clones here, not all; method: immunoSEQ multiplex PCR. The data contain under 90,000 clones, under 35% of them singletons. Sequencing was done on a sample of stem cell memory CD4+ T cells from blood. Receptors were obtained from a woman under 30 in good health.

This clone was seen more than once but under ten times. The V and J genes are TRBV30 and TRBJ1-6; D remains ambiguous. Germline assignment: CDR1 GTSNPN and CDR2 SVGIG (reference sequence). Trimming pared 4 bases from V and 5 bases from J, leaving 3 bases between. The CDR3 is 11 residues long. This chain's CDR3 is CAWNNNSPLHF. CDR3 coding DNA: TGTGCCTGGAATAATAATTCACCCCTCCACTTT.

This clone was seen a few times. CDR3 in amino acids: CASSPTPDRAEGYTF. The CDR3 nucleotides are TGTGCCAGCAGCCCTACCCCGGACAGGGCGGAGGGCTACACCTTC. V is TRBV7-9 and J is TRBJ1-2; 8 bases map to TRBD1. The germline CDR1 and CDR2 sequences are SEHNR and FQNEAQ (reference sequence). The CDR3 is 15 residues long. V lost 5 bases and J lost 8; bases outside the gene matches: 13.

This clone appeared once. The chain has TRBV7-2 and TRBJ1-2, with D possibly TRBD1 on 6 matching bases. V dropped 5 bases and J dropped 4 bases, with 14 bases sitting between them. From germline, CDR1 is SGHTA and CDR2 FQGNSA. The CDR3 loop spans 14 amino acids. The CDR3 region is CASSPGVSSYGYTF. The DNA for the CDR3 is TGTGCCAGCAGCCCAGGGGTGAGTTCCTATGGCTACACCTTC.

This clone has more than one count but fewer than ten. The rearrangement links TRBV18 to TRBJ2-7; 9 bases agree with TRBD1. Germline-derived CDR1 and CDR2 are KGHSH and LQKENI. The trim removed 4 bases at V and 6 bases at J, leaving 4 bases unmatched. This CDR3 region has 13 residues. DNA of the CDR3: TGTGCCAGCTCACTCACAGGGGGCGCCGAGCAGTACTTC. Translation gives CASSLTGGAEQYF.

This chain links TRBV11-2 with TRBJ2-1; a weak D match, TRBD1 (6 bases). Trimming took off 5 bases at V and 0 bases at J, with 17 bases between the two ends. The CDR3 has 17 residues. Per germline, CDR1 SGHAT and CDR2 FQNNGV. The CDR3 region is CASSTLTGFRSYNEQFF. The DNA for the CDR3 is TGTGCCAGCAGCACCCTGACAGGCTTCCGCTCCTACAATGAGCAGTTCTTC.

The V gene is TRBV9, the J gene TRBJ2-2; D is possibly TRBD1 (7 bases). Looked up from germline, CDR1 is SGDLS and CDR2 is YYNGEE. Trimming removed 0 bases at V and 5 bases at J, with 11 bases between. CDR3 length equals 15 residues. CDR3 nucleotides: TGTGCCAGCAGCGTAGGGCAGGGGGGAACCGGGGAGCTGTTTTTT. It yields the protein CASSVGQGGTGELFF.

This rearrangement joins TRBV19 to TRBJ2-1; 8 positions match TRBD2. Per the germline V gene, CDR1 is LNHDA and CDR2 is SQIVND (reference sequence). V shed 5 bases and J 12 bases; nucleotides not matched to a gene: 21. This CDR3 has 17 amino acids. The CDR3 region is CASSFTWGDKKRESQFF. CDR3 in DNA: TGTGCCAGTAGTTTTACATGGGGGGACAAAAAGCGGGAGTCGCAGTTCTTC.

This clone was detected only a few times. J is TRBJ2-3 and V is TRBV4-3; tentatively, D is TRBD2 (6 bases). Trimming removed 0 bases from V and 1 base from J, with 11 bases in between. CDR1 is LGHNA and CDR2 is YSLEER in the germline V gene. This CDR3 spans 16 amino acids. CDR3: CASSQEERAGTDTQYF. CDR3 in DNA: TGCGCCAGCAGCCAAGAAGAGCGGGCTGGCACAGATACGCAGTATTTT.

V is TRBV7-2 and J is TRBJ2-7, with D maybe TRBD1 (6 bases). The length of the CDR3 is 15 residues. Germline V gene lookup returns CDR1 SGHTA and CDR2 FQGNSA. Trimming cost V 7 bases and J 0 bases, with 16 bases left between them. The CDR3 protein is CASTKGGVSSYEQYF. DNA for the CDR3: TGTGCCAGCACCAAAGGGGGAGTCAGCTCCTACGAGCAGTACTTC.

This clone turned up a few times. V usage is TRBV11-2 and J usage is TRBJ2-7, with TRBD1 identical over 8 bases. The CDR3 is 15 residues long. CDR1 and CDR2 from the germline V gene are SGHAT and FQNNGV. Trimming at V came to 4 bases and at J to 7 bases, leaving 12 bases not matched to a gene. The CDR3 bases are TGTGCCAGCAGCTCCCGGACAGGGTCGGCGGGGGAGCAGTACTTC. Translating it yields CASSSRTGSAGEQYF.

The genes are TRBV5-8 and TRBJ2-3; a weak D match, TRBD2 (5 bases). Trimming removed 4 bases at V and 4 bases at J, with 16 bases between. CDR3 size: 15 residues. Germline V lookup: CDR1 SGHTS, CDR2 YDEGEE. CDR3 loop: CASSIGINHPDTQYF. The CDR3 DNA is TGTGCCAGCAGCATCGGGATTAACCACCCAGATACGCAGTATTTT.

The sample holds a few counts of this clone. The rearrangement uses TRBV18 and TRBJ2-7; D possibly corresponds to TRBD2 (7 bases). Between the trimmed V and J ends, which lost 1 base and 5 bases, there was a span of 9 bases. CDR1 is KGHSH, CDR2 LQKENI, per germline. The CDR3 length is 13 residues. CDR3 in amino acids: CASSPQGGDEQYF. The CDR3 DNA reads as TGTGCCAGCTCACCACAGGGGGGGGACGAGCAGTACTTC. The full variable domain, with the rest looked up from reference TRBV18 and TRBJ2-7, is NAGVMQNPRHLVRRRGQEARLRCSPMKGHSHVYWYRQLPEEGLKFMVYLQKENIIDESGMPKERFSAEFPKEGPSILRIQQVVRGDSAAYFCASSPQGGDEQYFGPGTRLTVT.

This sequence joins TRBV4-3 and TRBJ2-2; the D gene is possibly TRBD1 (5 bases). The CDR3 totals 15 residues. V was trimmed by 6 bases and J by 1 base, leaving 12 bases between them. Germline CDR1 reads LGHNA; CDR2 reads YSLEER. CDR3 DNA sequence: TGCGCCAGCAGTCAATCCAGGGAGAACACCGGGGAGCTGTTTTTT. Protein product: CASSQSRENTGELFF.

The chain couples TRBV2 to TRBJ2-2; the match to TRBD2 covers 7 bases. The germline V gene encodes CDR1 SNHLY and CDR2 FYNNEI. The CDR3 consists of 16 residues. J lost 2 bases, V lost 3 bases, and 6 bases had no gene match. The CDR3 reads CASSDRVAGNTGELFF. For the CDR3, the DNA is TGTGCCAGCAGTGACCGGGTAGCGGGCAACACCGGGGAGCTGTTTTTT.

This clone showed up just a few times. The V call is TRBV25-1, the J call TRBJ1-1; TRBD1 is a possible D gene (6 bases). The ends were cut back, 4 bases at V and 5 bases at J, with 14 bases in the middle. The CDR3 covers 14 residues. Germline lookup yields CDR1 MGHDK and CDR2 SYGVNS. The CDR3 is CASSVQGRGTEAFF. CDR3 coding DNA: TGTGCCAGCAGTGTCCAGGGGAGGGGGACTGAAGCTTTCTTT.

V usage is TRBV7-9 and J usage is TRBJ2-3, with 12 bases aligning to TRBD2. V trimming: 6 bases; J trimming: 4 bases; junction bases outside the gene matches: 5. Germline V gene sequence: CDR1 SEHNR, CDR2 FQNEAQ (reference sequence). The CDR3 extends over 15 amino acids. The CDR3 DNA reads TGTGCCAGCAGGTCTAGCGGGAGGGCCCCAGATACGCAGTATTTT. Protein product: CASRSSGRAPDTQYF.

This clone was seen ten or more times. CDR3 sequence: CASSLPRAQQFF. As DNA, the CDR3 is TGCGCCAGCAGTCTACCCAGGGCTCAGCAGTTCTTC. The chain combines TRBV23-1 with TRBJ2-1, with D tentatively TRBD1 (5 bases). TRBV23-1 has ORF status, its function being uncertain. V dropped 4 bases and J dropped 11 bases, with 12 bases sitting between them. This CDR3 has 12 residues.

As DNA, the CDR3 is TGTGCCAGTGCAAATCTAGGCGAAGAGACCCAGTACTTC. Translation gives CASANLGEETQYF. The gene calls are TRBV19 and TRBJ2-5, with D uncertain. V was clipped by 8 bases and J by 3 bases, with 13 bases between them. CDR1 is LNHDA, CDR2 SQIVND, per germline (reference sequence). This CDR3 has 13 amino acids.

This clone was seen a few times. This chain joins TRBV7-2 and TRBJ1-2; no definite D call. Trimming left V 1 base short and J 4 bases short, with 7 bases between. This CDR3 spans 13 amino acids. In germline, CDR1 is SGHTA, CDR2 FQGNSA. The CDR3 sequence: CASSLGRLYGYTF. DNA of the CDR3: TGTGCCAGCAGCTTAGGGCGACTCTATGGCTACACCTTC.

The genes are TRBV29-1 and TRBJ1-1, with 10 bases that match TRBD1. Germline CDR1 is SQVTM and CDR2 is ANQGSEA. The CDR3 contains 12 residues. V shed 7 bases and J 6 bases; nucleotides not matched to a gene: 5. CDR3 nucleotide sequence: TGCAGCGCTGACAGGGGGCCGGCTGAAGCTTTCTTT. It translates to CSADRGPAEAFF.

This clone was observed a few times. The V gene is TRBV5-4, the J gene TRBJ2-5, with D perhaps matching TRBD2 (6 bases). Germline CDR1 and CDR2: SGHNT and YYREEE (reference sequence). CDR3 length equals 14 residues. Trimming left V 4 bases short and J 2 bases short, with 12 bases between. CDR3 in DNA: TGTGCCAGCAGCCCGGGACTTACACAAGAGACCCAGTACTTC. It encodes CASSPGLTQETQYF.

In its sample, this clone was seen a few times. The chain recombines TRBV11-3 with TRBJ2-1, with 12 bases that match TRBD2. The J segment lost 7 bases and the V segment lost 5 bases, leaving 15 bases of the junction unmatched. The CDR3 has 18 residues. Germline V gene sequence: CDR1 SGHNT, CDR2 YENEEA. CDR3 nucleotide sequence: TGTGCCAGCAGCCCACTCTCCGGGACTAGCGGGCGGGGGAATGAGCAGTTCTTC. Protein: CASSPLSGTSGRGNEQFF.

This clone appeared a few times. The rearrangement joins TRBV19 to TRBJ1-5, with D possibly TRBD1 on 6 matching bases. The V end was cut by 10 bases, the J end by 7 bases, with 17 bases between. CDR1 and CDR2 (germline): LNHDA, SQIVND (reference sequence). The CDR3 has 13 residues. The CDR3, as DNA: TGTGCCACCTCACGGGGGGCGCGGCAGCCCCAGCATTTT. This codes for CATSRGARQPQHF.

The CDR3: CASSLEQQETQYF. CDR3 in DNA: TGTGCCAGCAGCTTAGAACAGCAAGAGACCCAGTACTTC. The V call is TRBV7-2, the J call TRBJ2-5; D gene uncertain. In germline, CDR1 is SGHTA, CDR2 FQGNSA. The CDR3 sequence is 13 residues long. Trimming stripped 1 base from V and 2 bases from J, with 5 bases between.

This clone was seen more than once but under ten times. The chain uses TRBV2 and TRBJ2-6; D gene ambiguous. Looked up from germline, CDR1 is SNHLY and CDR2 is FYNNEI. Trimming shortened V by 9 bases and J by 4 bases, and 13 bases separated the two germline ends. The CDR3 covers 14 residues. The CDR3 region has the DNA TGTGCCAGTGGGTACAGTTCCGGGGCCAACGTCCTGACTTTC. Translating gives CASGYSSGANVLTF.

J is TRBJ1-2 and V is TRBV11-2; 12 nucleotides agree with TRBD1. V dropped 3 bases and J dropped 3; count of bases not matched to a gene: 8. Germline CDR1 reads SGHAT; CDR2 reads FQNNGV. This CDR3 spans 17 amino acids. The chain's CDR3 is CASSLGPGQGADYGYTF. The DNA of the CDR3 is TGTGCCAGCAGCTTGGGGCCGGGACAGGGGGCTGACTATGGCTACACCTTC.